Listed below are T cell receptor beta chains from one sample, sequenced in a study of graft-versus-host responses after intestinal transplantation. Which antigens these TCRs recognize remains unknown. Profiled with immunoSEQ multiplex PCR; TCRdb holds only in-frame clones, not every one. The data hold tens of thousands of clones, with approximately 84% observed a single time. Specimen: unstimulated CD4+ T cells sorted from spleen or lymph node cells, collected before transplant. The origin of the receptors is a human donor who was the organ donor for an intestinal transplant. Each CDR3 is given with its conserved first and last residue. D genes are given only for firm matches. Expanded clones get a size class; other rows say once, few or many, or leave the size out.

d_call,clone_size,v_call,j_call,cdr3_aa,cdr3_nt
TRBD1,.,TRBV6-6,TRBJ2-5,CASRVFDRGGKTQYF,TGTGCCAGCAGAGTCTTCGACAGGGGTGGAAAGACCCAGTACTTC
.,.,TRBV7-9,TRBJ1-1,CASSTKGDTEAFF,TGTGCCAGCAGCACTAAGGGGGACACTGAAGCTTTCTTT
TRBD2,.,TRBV18,TRBJ2-2,CASSPLAGNTGELFF,TGTGCCAGCTCACCACTAGCGGGGAACACCGGGGAGCTGTTTTTT
TRBD2,.,TRBV10-2,TRBJ2-1,CASSESLAGRTGNEQFF,TGCGCCAGCAGTGAGTCGTTAGCGGGACGTACAGGGAATGAGCAGTTCTTC
TRBD2,.,TRBV9,TRBJ2-2,CASSVGGGNTGELFF,TGTGCCAGCAGCGTAGGCGGGGGGAACACCGGGGAGCTGTTTTTT
TRBD1,.,TRBV11-3,TRBJ2-5,CASSLRTGETQYF,TGTGCCAGCAGCCTCCGGACAGGAGAGACCCAGTACTTC
TRBD2,few,TRBV10-3,TRBJ2-7,CAIGLAGARYEQYF,TGTGCCATCGGACTAGCGGGAGCAAGATACGAGCAGTACTTC
.,.,TRBV28,TRBJ2-7,CASSPLRVRAYEQYF,TGTGCCAGCAGTCCCCTACGGGTCAGGGCCTACGAGCAGTACTTC
TRBD1,.,TRBV6-5,TRBJ2-5,CASSQQGAGETQYF,TGTGCCAGCAGTCAACAGGGGGCGGGGGAGACCCAGTACTTC
TRBD2,few,TRBV10-2,TRBJ2-3,CASSPPGLAGTDTQYF,TGCGCCAGCAGTCCCCCGGGACTAGCGGGGACAGATACGCAGTATTTT
.,few,TRBV2,TRBJ2-1,CASKNEQFF,TGTGCCAGCAAGAATGAGCAGTTCTTC
.,once,TRBV5-5,TRBJ1-2,CASSLGLYGYTF,TGTGCCAGCAGCTTAGGTCTCTATGGCTACACCTTC
TRBD2,.,TRBV19,TRBJ2-5,CASSILEREGRETQYF,TGTGCCAGTAGTATACTGGAGCGGGAGGGCCGAGAGACCCAGTACTTC
TRBD1,once,TRBV18,TRBJ1-6,CASSPLTGGHNSPLHF,TGTGCCAGCTCACCACTTACAGGGGGCCATAATTCACCCCTCCACTTT
.,.,TRBV19,TRBJ1-5,CASSLSGGSNQPQHF,TGTGCCAGTAGCCTAAGCGGAGGTAGCAATCAGCCCCAGCATTTT
.,.,TRBV25-1,TRBJ1-1,CASSEYGADTEAFF,TGTGCCAGCAGTGAATATGGGGCAGACACTGAAGCTTTCTTT